Listed below are T cell receptor beta chains from one sample, sequenced in a study of T cell responses to AZD1222 COVID-19 vaccine. The data were produced by immunoSEQ multiplex PCR, yet TCRdb's version contains in-frame clones alone and is incomplete. Altogether approximately 100,000 clones are present, 88% being singletons, with the ten largest covering roughly 13%. The sequencing here drew on peripheral blood, taken on day 0 of MenACWY control vaccination. The receptors here all came from an adult in good health. CDR3s include the opening cysteine and the closing phenylalanine or tryptophan. A D gene is named only where the DNA matches it firmly. Clone size appears in some rows only: once, few, many, or a class for an expanded clone.

TRBJ2-7 . TRBV30 . TGTGCCGGGGCACGTAAGGAGGAGCAGTACTTC CAGARKEEQYF
TRBJ2-1 . TRBV14 . TGTGCCAGCAGCCAAGAGGACGCGGAGCAGTTCTTC CASSQEDAEQFF
TRBJ2-3 . TRBV5-1 few TGCGCCAGCAGACGGGACGAGACAGATACGCAGTATTTT CASRRDETDTQYF
TRBJ1-2 . TRBV7-2 few TGTGCCAGCAGCCACGGGGCAGGATACTATGGCTACACCTTC CASSHGAGYYGYTF
TRBJ2-1 . TRBV20-1 . TGCAGTGCTAGCTGGGGGGATGAGCAGTTCTTC CSASWGDEQFF
TRBJ2-5 . TRBV2 . TGTGCCAGCAGTGAGGAATACAGTGGGCGGACCCAGTACTTC CASSEEYSGRTQYF
TRBJ2-3 TRBD2 TRBV5-4 . TGTGCCAGCAGCTTAGCGGGAGGGCGGACAGATACGCAGTATTTT CASSLAGGRTDTQYF
TRBJ1-2 TRBD1 TRBV19 . TGTGCCAGTAGTATATCGTTACAGGGGATCTATGGCTACACCTTC CASSISLQGIYGYTF
TRBJ1-2 . TRBV29-1 . TGCAGCGTCGGGGAGGTCGGGGGTGGCTACACCTTC CSVGEVGGGYTF
TRBJ2-7 . TRBV4-3 . TGCGCCAGCAGCCAAGATTGGGTAGGGGACTACGAGCAGTACTTC CASSQDWVGDYEQYF
TRBJ1-1 . TRBV6-6 . TGTGCCAGCAGTTACACAAAAGGGGAGGAAGCTTTCTTT CASSYTKGEEAFF
TRBJ2-7 . TRBV7-2 once TGTGCCAGCAGCTTTAGCGGCCTAACCTACGAGCAGTACTTC CASSFSGLTYEQYF
TRBJ2-1 TRBD2 TRBV4-3 . TGCGCCAGCAGCCCCCTGGGGGGGACTGGCTACAATGAGCAGTTCTTC CASSPLGGTGYNEQFF
TRBJ1-5 . TRBV15 . TGTGCCACCAGCAGAGATCGGGCGAGTGGCGCGGAGCCCCAGCATTTT CATSRDRASGAEPQHF
TRBJ1-1 TRBD1 TRBV11-1 once TGTGCCAGCAGCTTCGGACAGGCGAACACTGAAGCTTTCTTT CASSFGQANTEAFF
TRBJ2-1 . TRBV7-3 . TGTGCCAGCAGCCCCAGAGGGTCTAGTGAGCAGTTCTTC CASSPRGSSEQFF
TRBJ1-1 TRBD1 TRBV29-1 . TGCAGCGTCACCGGACCCGGGACAGGGGGTATGAACACTGAAGCTTTCTTT CSVTGPGTGGMNTEAFF
TRBJ2-1 TRBD2 TRBV9 . TGTGCCAGCAGCACAGGCGGGACTAGGGGAAATGAGCAGTTCTTC CASSTGGTRGNEQFF
TRBJ2-7 . TRBV5-6 . TGTGCCAGCAGCTTGGGACGGCCCTCCTACGAGCAGTACTTC CASSLGRPSYEQYF
TRBJ1-2 TRBD1 TRBV28 . TGTGCCAGCAGTTTATCGGACAGGGACTATGGCTACACCTTC CASSLSDRDYGYTF
TRBJ1-4 . TRBV30 . TGTGCCTGGGGTAAGGAACAGGGTCGAAGTGAAAAACTGTTTTTT CAWGKEQGRSEKLFF
TRBJ1-2 . TRBV7-9 . TGTGCCAGCAGCTTAGAGGGGGGTTACTATGGCTACACCTTC CASSLEGGYYGYTF
TRBJ2-7 TRBD2 TRBV6-5 . TGTGCCAGCAGTTACTCCCGGCTAGCGGGGGGCTACGAGCAGTACTTC CASSYSRLAGGYEQYF
TRBJ2-4 TRBD2 TRBV27 . TGTGCCAGCAGGCTAGCGGGGGGCGGGAACATTCAGTACTTC CASRLAGGGNIQYF
TRBJ2-3 TRBD2 TRBV3-1/TRBV3-2 . TGTGCCAGCAGCCAAGGGGGGACTAGCGGCACAGATACGCAGTATTTT CASSQGGTSGTDTQYF
TRBJ1-4 . TRBV28 . TGTGCCAGCAGTTTAACGACGATTAGTGAAAAACTGTTTTTT CASSLTTISEKLFF
TRBJ2-2 TRBD1 TRBV19 . TGTGCCAGTAGTAACCAGGACAGGGGAAGGCCCGGGGAGCTGTTTTTT CASSNQDRGRPGELFF
TRBJ1-5 . TRBV4-1 . TGCGCCAGCAGCCAAGACACCTTAAGGAAGCATTTT CASSQDTLRKHF
TRBJ2-1 TRBD2 TRBV6-5 . TGTGCCAGCAGTTCCCCACTAGCGGGAGGTGTCGATGAGCAGTTCTTC CASSSPLAGGVDEQFF
TRBJ1-2 . TRBV19 . TGTGCCAGTAGTATCTATTTTGGGAGCTATGGCTACACCTTC CASSIYFGSYGYTF